The 8 T cell receptor beta chains listed next were all sequenced from one sample in a study of shared clonotypes between healthy human individuals. Data came from immunoSEQ multiplex PCR; TCRdb stores just in-frame clones and leaves some out. Here the sample spans about 1.5 million clones, approximately 98% being singletons. The material sequenced was naive CD4+ T cells sorted from blood. Subset of the sample: CD45RA+ positively selected. Source of these receptors: a man aged 25-40 years in good health.

This rearrangement joins TRBV5-1 to TRBJ2-7; 7 bases line up with TRBD1. J was trimmed by 0 bases and V by 3 bases; bases with no gene match: 6. There are 15 residues in the CDR3. CDR1 and CDR2 from the germline V gene are SGHRS and YFSETQ. CDR3: CASSSMTGTSYEQYF. DNA of the CDR3: TGCGCCAGCAGCTCAATGACAGGGACCTCCTACGAGCAGTACTTC.

The rearrangement uses TRBV7-2 and TRBJ2-1, with D uncertain. There are 14 residues in the CDR3. Germline CDR1 is SGHTA and CDR2 is FQGNSA. V gave up 0 bases and J gave up 5 bases, with 8 bases separating them. CDR3 region: CASSLALSNNEQFF. The CDR3 DNA sequence: TGTGCCAGCAGCTTAGCGCTTTCCAACAATGAGCAGTTCTTC.

CDR3 protein: CASSSGIYSYEQYF. Written as DNA, the CDR3 is TGCGCCAGCAGTAGCGGTATATACTCCTACGAGCAGTACTTC. The rearrangement uses TRBV10-2 and TRBJ2-7; a possible D gene is TRBD2 (5 bases). From germline, CDR1 is WSHSY and CDR2 SAAADI. The CDR3 totals 14 residues. Trimming removed 5 bases from V and 0 bases from J, with 11 bases in between.

The V and J genes are TRBV2 and TRBJ1-2; D is ambiguous. Trimming shortened V by 2 bases and J by 4 bases, and 11 bases separated the two germline ends. This CDR3 spans 14 amino acids. The germline CDR1 and CDR2 sequences are SNHLY and FYNNEI. The CDR3 DNA reads TGTGCCAGCAGTGAAATGAGTCAGAGCTATGGCTACACCTTC. This gives the protein CASSEMSQSYGYTF.

This clone was seen only a few times. The chain carries TRBV28 and TRBJ1-2, with D unresolved. CDR1 MDHEN and CDR2 SYDVKM come from the germline V gene. Trimming took 2 bases from V and 6 from J, leaving 13 bases between them. This CDR3 region has 14 residues. The CDR3 bases are TGTGCCAGCAGTTTAGGTTCAGGAGGACATGGCTACACCTTC. It specifies CASSLGSGGHGYTF.

The chain couples TRBV4-1 to TRBJ1-5; D gene uncertain. Trimming took 4 bases from V and 0 from J, leaving 10 bases between them. CDR1 MGHRA and CDR2 YSYEKL come from the germline V gene. This CDR3 region has 15 residues. For the CDR3, the DNA is TGCGCCAGCAGCCCCGGGCTGAGTAGCAATCAGCCCCAGCATTTT. It translates to CASSPGLSSNQPQHF.

V is TRBV1 and J is TRBJ1-3. TRBV1 is a known pseudogene. The CDR3 has 19 residues. The DNA of the CDR3 is TGCACCAGCAGCCAGGACCTTGGCCGAAATTTCGTCTCTGGAAACACCATATATTTT. Amino acid sequence: CTSSQDLGRNFVSGNTIYF.

The chain has TRBV27 and TRBJ2-6; 9 bases map to TRBD1. Germline lookup yields CDR1 MNHEY and CDR2 SMNVEV (reference sequence). J was trimmed by 0 bases and V by 4 bases; bases with no gene match: 4. This CDR3 contains 17 residues. CDR3 nucleotides: TGTGCCAGCAGTTCCGGGACAGGGCGCTCTGGGGCCAACGTCCTGACTTTC. This encodes CASSSGTGRSGANVLTF.